The entry below gives a single T cell receptor (beta chain) sequence along with its context. No antigen is known for it. This entry belongs to a study of shared clonotypes between healthy human individuals. Findings and limits, study-wide: Several donors held roughly 5% of naive CD4 clonotypes in common. Generation probabilities were higher for clonotypes shared across all four sorted-subset donors than for unshared ones.

TCRdb's copy holds only in-frame clones and misses some; the assay was immunoSEQ multiplex PCR. The sample yields over a million clones, about four fifths seen once. The study enrolled healthy HIV-negative adults without recent acute infections or vaccinations as donors. Researchers partitioned CD4+ cells into CD45RA+ naive and CD45RA-negative memory subsets. Germline CDR1 and CDR2: SGHTA and FQGTGA. V lost 3 bases and J lost 9; bases outside the gene matches: 13. There are 16 residues in the CDR3. The receptor comes from a man between 18 and 29 years old in good health. Some clones in this sample may be carry-over from other donors' samples. Sequencing was done on a sample of memory CD4+ T cells from PBMCs. As to subset: CD45RA-negative fraction. This chain connects TRBV7-3 to TRBJ2-1, with TRBD1 identical over 8 bases. CDR3 in DNA: TGTGCCAGCAGCTTCCTAGGACAGGGCGATTCGGGTGAGCAGTTCTTC. It specifies CASSFLGQGDSGEQFF.